One and the same sample provided the 18 T cell receptor beta chains below, sequenced in a study of beta chain features in type 1 diabetes. Expressed TCRB transcripts got sequenced, as all isolated RNA was reverse transcribed. Clones were sequenced by immunoSEQ multiplex PCR, and TCRdb holds only the in-frame ones, with some missing. The table includes under 950,000 clones, 17% detected once. The specimen sequenced was naive CD4+ T cells from blood. The source is a woman between 18 and 29 years old in good health.

The V gene is TRBV19, the J gene TRBJ2-1; 14 positions match TRBD2. Germline V gene lookup returns CDR1 LNHDA and CDR2 SQIVND (reference sequence). Losses at the gene ends were 3 bases for V and 9 bases for J; bases not matched to a gene: 10. The CDR3 totals 17 residues. CDR3 coding DNA: TGTGCCAGTAGTATCGCCCCGGGACTAGCGGGAGAATTTGAGCAGTTCTTC. This sequence encodes CASSIAPGLAGEFEQFF. The complete variable domain, with remaining parts taken from reference TRBV19 and TRBJ2-1, reads DGGITQSPKYLFRKEGQNVTLSCEQNLNHDAMYWYRQDPGQGLRLIYYSQIVNDFQKGDIAEGYSVSREKKESFPLTVTSAQKNPTAFYLCASSIAPGLAGEFEQFFGPGTRLTVL.

The chain combines TRBV29-1 with TRBJ1-1, with D hard to call. Trimming pared 7 bases from V and 0 bases from J, leaving 12 bases between. The CDR3 is 13 amino acids. CDR1 is SQVTM, CDR2 ANQGSEA, per germline. The CDR3 DNA sequence: TGCAGCGCCCGACCGAGGATGAACACTGAAGCTTTCTTT. Translation: CSARPRMNTEAFF.

For this clone: At the DNA level, this CDR3 is encoded by other sequences in the same sample as well. The chain links TRBV5-1 to TRBJ2-5; 8 positions match TRBD2. The V gene's germline CDR1 is SGHRS and CDR2 YFSETQ. The CDR3 is 13 residues long. After removal of 3 bases from V and 3 bases from J, the junction contained 1 base not matched to a gene. The CDR3 here is CASSSLAEETQYF. CDR3 coding DNA: TGCGCCAGCAGCTCACTAGCGGAAGAGACCCAGTACTTC.

Only a few counts were recorded for this clone. This chain joins TRBV28 and TRBJ1-2, with D maybe TRBD1 (5 bases). The CDR3 consists of 13 residues. The germline gives CDR1 MDHEN, CDR2 SYDVKM. The V gene lost 6 bases and the J gene lost 7 bases, with 15 bases spanning the gap. CDR3: CASRPRGSGGYTF. The CDR3 nucleotides are TGTGCCAGCAGGCCTCGGGGGTCGGGTGGCTACACCTTC.

CDR3 residues: CASSLQTSGSFNEQFF. The CDR3 DNA follows: TGCGCCAGCAGCTTACAGACTAGCGGGAGTTTTAATGAGCAGTTCTTC. The J gene is TRBJ2-1, the V gene TRBV5-1, with TRBD2 identical over 12 bases. The CDR3 extends over 16 amino acids. V dropped 2 bases and J dropped 7; count of bases not matched to a gene: 7. Per germline, CDR1 SGHRS and CDR2 YFSETQ.

The chain combines TRBV18 with TRBJ1-1; D gene ambiguous. From germline, CDR1 is KGHSH and CDR2 LQKENI. This CDR3 has 13 amino acids. The germline V and J ends were trimmed by 1 base and 1 base, with 4 bases remaining between them. The CDR3 sequence: CASSPLPNTEAFF. The CDR3 bases are TGTGCCAGCTCACCACTCCCGAACACTGAAGCTTTCTTT. Variable domain in full (rest from reference TRBV18 and TRBJ1-1): NAGVMQNPRHLVRRRGQEARLRCSPMKGHSHVYWYRQLPEEGLKFMVYLQKENIIDESGMPKERFSAEFPKEGPSILRIQQVVRGDSAAYFCASSPLPNTEAFFGQGTRLTVV.

CDR3 amino acids: CASALGGQGTEAFF. CDR3 in DNA: TGTGCCAGCGCATTGGGGGGCCAGGGGACTGAAGCTTTCTTT. The chain links TRBV28 to TRBJ1-1, with TRBD1 as a possible D gene (6 bases). The V gene lost 8 bases and the J gene lost 5 bases, with 18 bases spanning the gap. CDR3 length: 14 residues. The germline V gene has CDR1 MDHEN and CDR2 SYDVKM.

The sample holds a few counts of this clone. V and J are TRBV18 and TRBJ2-1, with 12 bases lining up with TRBD2. The germline CDR1 and CDR2 sequences are KGHSH and LQKENI. The CDR3 extends over 22 amino acids. Trimming took 2 bases from V and 8 from J; bases not matched to a gene: 25. The CDR3 region is CASSPGTSGPRATLISSDEQFF. The CDR3 DNA is TGTGCCAGCTCACCAGGGACTAGCGGGCCGAGAGCGACTTTAATCTCATCGGATGAGCAGTTCTTC.

This clone was counted a few times. This chain uses TRBV7-8 with TRBJ1-5; maybe TRBD1 (6 bases). V was clipped by 5 bases and J by 6 bases, with 17 bases between them. The CDR3 spans 15 residues. Germline V gene lookup returns CDR1 SGHVS and CDR2 FQNEAQ. Written as DNA, the CDR3 is TGTGCCAGCAGCAACCGGGACACGATTTCTCAGCCCCAGCATTTT. This sequence encodes CASSNRDTISQPQHF.

A word on this clone: In the same sample, other DNA sequences code for this CDR3. The chain has TRBV7-2 and TRBJ2-5; no firm D call. The CDR3 runs to 12 residues. The germline V and J ends were trimmed by 3 bases and 5 bases, with 7 bases remaining between them. CDR1 and CDR2 (germline): SGHTA, FQGNSA. Here the CDR3 DNA reads TGTGCCAGCAGCTTGAGCTTGGAGACCCAGTACTTC. It codes for CASSLSLETQYF.

The chain links TRBV5-4 to TRBJ2-1, with a possible D match to TRBD2 (6 bases). The CDR3 is made up of 14 amino acids. The germline V gene encodes CDR1 SGHNT and CDR2 YYREEE (reference sequence). V was pared by 2 bases and J by 5 bases, with 11 bases between. The CDR3 sequence is CASSFAGPHNEQFF. CDR3 nucleotides: TGTGCCAGCAGCTTTGCGGGACCGCACAATGAGCAGTTCTTC.

This clone occurred a few times. This sequence joins TRBV5-1 and TRBJ2-3; D uncertain. CDR3 length: 12 residues. V was trimmed by 2 bases and J by 3 bases, leaving 4 bases between them. CDR1 is SGHRS and CDR2 is YFSETQ in the germline V gene. CDR3 DNA sequence: TGCGCCAGCAGCTTCGATACAGATACGCAGTATTTT. Encoded protein: CASSFDTDTQYF.

The count of this clone is one. This chain uses TRBV28 with TRBJ2-7; D is possibly TRBD1 (5 bases). CDR1 and CDR2 from the germline V gene are MDHEN and SYDVKM. V gave up 4 bases and J gave up 9 bases, with 19 bases separating them. There are 14 residues in the CDR3. CDR3: CASSSGQPSTRQYF. The CDR3 DNA reads TGTGCCAGCAGTTCAGGGCAGCCCTCTACGAGGCAGTACTTC.

The chain couples TRBV19 to TRBJ1-5; D unresolved. Germline loops: CDR1 LNHDA, CDR2 SQIVND (reference sequence). The CDR3 consists of 13 residues. Trimming took 1 base from V and 6 from J, leaving 7 bases between them. For the CDR3, the DNA is TGTGCCAGTAGTATAGTCGTTTCTCAGCCCCAGCATTTT. Translated: CASSIVVSQPQHF.

The chain joins TRBV5-4 to TRBJ1-1; D call uncertain. The V gene's germline CDR1 is SGHNT and CDR2 YYREEE (reference sequence). V was cut by 3 bases and J by 7 bases, with 13 bases left in between. The CDR3 is made up of 13 amino acids. DNA of the CDR3: TGTGCCAGCAGCTACCAGGTTCGGGGTGAAGCTTTCTTT. Translated, it gives CASSYQVRGEAFF.

The CDR3 region is CASSQAAGLAAYNEQFF. The CDR3 bases are TGTGCCAGCAGCCAAGCGGCGGGACTAGCGGCTTACAATGAGCAGTTCTTC. This chain uses TRBV14 with TRBJ2-1; 11 bases match TRBD2. Germline values: CDR1 SGHDN, CDR2 FVKESK. V shed 1 base and J 4 bases; nucleotides not matched to a gene: 6. This CDR3 has 17 amino acids.

The sample holds a few counts of this clone. J is TRBJ2-7 and V is TRBV6-6; 8 bases are a match to TRBD2. This CDR3 contains 15 residues. After removal of 2 bases from V and 4 bases from J, the junction contained 7 bases not matched to a gene. The germline CDR1 and CDR2 sequences are MNHNY and SVGAGI (reference sequence). The CDR3 is CASSYQTSVGYEQYF. The CDR3 DNA sequence: TGTGCCAGCAGTTACCAGACTAGCGTAGGATACGAGCAGTACTTC.

In its sample, this clone was seen a few times. This chain joins TRBV28 and TRBJ1-5; D unclear. The germline gives CDR1 MDHEN, CDR2 SYDVKM. The CDR3 length is 12 residues. V lost 6 bases to trimming and J lost 1 base, with 4 bases between them. The CDR3 protein is CASRQSNQPQHF. The CDR3 coding sequence is TGTGCCAGCAGACAAAGCAATCAGCCCCAGCATTTT.